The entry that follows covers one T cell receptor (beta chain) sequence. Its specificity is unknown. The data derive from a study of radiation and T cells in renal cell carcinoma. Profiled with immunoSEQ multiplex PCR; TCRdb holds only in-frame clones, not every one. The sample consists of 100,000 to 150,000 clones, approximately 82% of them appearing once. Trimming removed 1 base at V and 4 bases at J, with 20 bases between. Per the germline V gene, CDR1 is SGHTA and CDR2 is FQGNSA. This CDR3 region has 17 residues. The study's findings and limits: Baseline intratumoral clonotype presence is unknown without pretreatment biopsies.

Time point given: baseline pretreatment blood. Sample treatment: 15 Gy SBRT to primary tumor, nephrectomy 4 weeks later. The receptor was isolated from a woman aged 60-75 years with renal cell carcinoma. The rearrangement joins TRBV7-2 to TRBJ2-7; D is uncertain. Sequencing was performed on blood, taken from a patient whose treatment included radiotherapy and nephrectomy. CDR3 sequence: CASSLGPATLGMYEQYF. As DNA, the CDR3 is TGTGCCAGCAGCTTAGGACCAGCCACTCTGGGTATGTACGAGCAGTACTTC.